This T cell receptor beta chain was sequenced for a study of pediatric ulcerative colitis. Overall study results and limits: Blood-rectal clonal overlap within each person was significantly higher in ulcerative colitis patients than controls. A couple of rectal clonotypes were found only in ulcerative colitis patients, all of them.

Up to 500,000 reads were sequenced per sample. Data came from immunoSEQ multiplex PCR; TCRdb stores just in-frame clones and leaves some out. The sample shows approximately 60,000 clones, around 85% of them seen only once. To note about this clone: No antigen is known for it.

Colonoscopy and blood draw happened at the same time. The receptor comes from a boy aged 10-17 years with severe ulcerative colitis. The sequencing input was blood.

This CDR3 is CASSYGEGGYGYTF. The CDR3 DNA reads as TGCGCCAGCAGCTATGGGGAAGGAGGCTATGGCTACACCTTC. The chain combines TRBV5-1 with TRBJ1-2; D is uncertain. Germline values: CDR1 SGHRS, CDR2 YFSETQ. V was pared by 3 bases and J by 4 bases, with 13 bases between. This CDR3 region has 14 residues.